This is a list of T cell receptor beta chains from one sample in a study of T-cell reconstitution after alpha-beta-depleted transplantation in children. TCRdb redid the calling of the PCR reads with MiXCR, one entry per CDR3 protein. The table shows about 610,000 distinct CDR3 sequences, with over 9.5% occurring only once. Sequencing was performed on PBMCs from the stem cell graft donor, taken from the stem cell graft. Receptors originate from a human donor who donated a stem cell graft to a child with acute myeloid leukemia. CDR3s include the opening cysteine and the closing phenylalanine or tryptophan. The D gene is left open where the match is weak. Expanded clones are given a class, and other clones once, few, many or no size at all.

CDR3 protein: CASSTPSGRITDTQYF; CDR3 DNA: TGCGCCAGCAGCACCCCCAGCGGGAGGATCACAGATACGCAGTATTTT; V gene: TRBV5-1; J gene: TRBJ2-3; clone size: few; D gene: TRBD2; CDR3 length: 16
CDR3 protein: CSFGRTNYNEQFF; CDR3 DNA: TGCAGCTTCGGACGGACCAACTACAATGAGCAGTTCTTC; V gene: TRBV29-1; J gene: TRBJ2-1; clone size: many; D gene: NA; CDR3 length: 13
CDR3 protein: CSARPHLSGRGNTGELFF; CDR3 DNA: TGCAGTGCTAGACCCCATCTCTCGGGGCGCGGGAACACCGGGGAGCTGTTTTTT; V gene: TRBV20-1; J gene: TRBJ2-2; clone size: few; D gene: NA; CDR3 length: 18
CDR3 protein: CASSQGDWQRLEQYF; CDR3 DNA: TGCGCCAGCAGCCAGGGGGACTGGCAACGGCTCGAGCAGTACTTC; V gene: TRBV4-1; J gene: TRBJ2-7; clone size: many; D gene: NA; CDR3 length: 15
CDR3 protein: CASTPGLAGPTYEQYF; CDR3 DNA: TGTGCCAGCACCCCGGGACTAGCGGGTCCCACCTACGAGCAGTACTTC; V gene: TRBV3-1; J gene: TRBJ2-7; clone size: few; D gene: TRBD2; CDR3 length: 16
CDR3 protein: CASRLMTSGRTDTQYF; CDR3 DNA: TGTGCCAGCCGATTAATGACTAGCGGGAGAACAGATACGCAGTATTTT; V gene: TRBV5-4; J gene: TRBJ2-3; clone size: NA; D gene: TRBD2; CDR3 length: 16
CDR3 protein: CASSQVRRLAGVGELFF; CDR3 DNA: TGTGCCAGCAGCCAAGTGAGAAGACTAGCGGGAGTCGGGGAGCTGTTTTTT; V gene: TRBV14; J gene: TRBJ2-2; clone size: few; D gene: TRBD2; CDR3 length: 17
CDR3 protein: CATSDFRQKLTSGRNTGELFF; CDR3 DNA: TGTGCCACCAGTGATTTCCGACAGAAACTGACTAGCGGGAGAAACACCGGGGAGCTGTTTTTT; V gene: TRBV24-1; J gene: TRBJ2-2; clone size: few; D gene: TRBD2; CDR3 length: 21
CDR3 protein: CASSLDRALSYEQYF; CDR3 DNA: TGTGCCAGCAGCTTAGATAGGGCCCTCTCCTACGAGCAGTACTTC; V gene: TRBV7-9; J gene: TRBJ2-7; clone size: NA; D gene: NA; CDR3 length: 15
CDR3 protein: CASSPDRGSFYNEQFF; CDR3 DNA: TGTGCCAGCAGTCCCGATCGGGGGTCATTCTACAATGAGCAGTTCTTC; V gene: TRBV6-1; J gene: TRBJ2-1; clone size: many; D gene: NA; CDR3 length: 16
CDR3 protein: CATSDTPGQGSWEQYF; CDR3 DNA: TGTGCCACCAGTGACACACCGGGACAGGGTTCGTGGGAGCAGTACTTC; V gene: TRBV24-1; J gene: TRBJ2-7; clone size: NA; D gene: TRBD1; CDR3 length: 16
CDR3 protein: CASTGWNNEQFF; CDR3 DNA: TGTGCCAGCACAGGGTGGAACAATGAGCAGTTCTTC; V gene: TRBV6-9; J gene: TRBJ2-1; clone size: NA; D gene: NA; CDR3 length: 12
CDR3 protein: CSAQMNEQFF; CDR3 DNA: TGCAGTGCCCAGATGAATGAGCAGTTCTTC; V gene: TRBV20-1; J gene: TRBJ2-1; clone size: NA; D gene: NA; CDR3 length: 10
CDR3 protein: CASTSVGGNQPQHF; CDR3 DNA: TGTGCCAGCACCAGTGTTGGAGGCAATCAGCCCCAGCATTTT; V gene: TRBV6-1; J gene: TRBJ1-5; clone size: many; D gene: NA; CDR3 length: 14
CDR3 protein: CASSHGSPRSFLMVPTQYF; CDR3 DNA: TGTGCCAGCAGCCACGGGTCCCCGCGGAGTTTTTTAATGGTCCCTACGCAGTATTTT; V gene: TRBV7-8; J gene: TRBJ2-3; clone size: few; D gene: NA; CDR3 length: 19
CDR3 protein: CASSLRGPAGGSSSYNEQFF; CDR3 DNA: TGCGCCAGCAGCCTAAGAGGTCCAGCGGGAGGGTCTAGCTCCTACAATGAGCAGTTCTTC; V gene: TRBV4-3; J gene: TRBJ2-1; clone size: NA; D gene: TRBD2; CDR3 length: 20
CDR3 protein: CSAKVGDTQYF; CDR3 DNA: TGCAGTGCCAAAGTTGGAGATACGCAGTATTTT; V gene: TRBV20-1; J gene: TRBJ2-3; clone size: few; D gene: NA; CDR3 length: 11
CDR3 protein: CSARDLPSSGRSSNEQFF; CDR3 DNA: TGCAGTGCTAGAGATCTCCCCTCTAGCGGGAGATCCTCGAACGAGCAGTTCTTC; V gene: TRBV20-1; J gene: TRBJ2-1; clone size: few; D gene: TRBD2; CDR3 length: 18
CDR3 protein: CSASDSLAGGIYEQYF; CDR3 DNA: TGCAGTGCTAGCGACTCTCTAGCGGGAGGGATTTACGAGCAGTACTTC; V gene: TRBV20-1; J gene: TRBJ2-7; clone size: few; D gene: TRBD2; CDR3 length: 16
CDR3 protein: CASSREGTGQPQHF; CDR3 DNA: TGTGCCAGCAGCCGAGAAGGGACGGGTCAGCCCCAGCATTTT; V gene: TRBV3-1; J gene: TRBJ1-5; clone size: many; D gene: NA; CDR3 length: 14
CDR3 protein: CASSEPGGADTQYF; CDR3 DNA: TGTGCCAGCAGTGAACCAGGGGGGGCGGATACGCAGTATTTT; V gene: TRBV25-1; J gene: TRBJ2-3; clone size: many; D gene: NA; CDR3 length: 14
CDR3 protein: CASSFRQRGDTQYF; CDR3 DNA: TGCGCCAGCAGCTTCCGTCAGAGGGGAGATACGCAGTATTTT; V gene: TRBV5-1; J gene: TRBJ2-3; clone size: many; D gene: NA; CDR3 length: 14
CDR3 protein: CASSLLSGPYNEQFF; CDR3 DNA: TGTGCCAGCAGCTTATTATCGGGGCCATACAATGAGCAGTTCTTC; V gene: TRBV11-1; J gene: TRBJ2-1; clone size: NA; D gene: NA; CDR3 length: 15
CDR3 protein: CASYSGDSYEQYF; CDR3 DNA: TGCGCCAGTTACAGCGGAGATTCCTACGAGCAGTACTTC; V gene: TRBV5-1; J gene: TRBJ2-7; clone size: few; D gene: NA; CDR3 length: 13
CDR3 protein: CASRESGTITGELFF; CDR3 DNA: TGTGCCAGTAGAGAGAGCGGGACCATCACCGGGGAGCTGTTTTTT; V gene: TRBV19; J gene: TRBJ2-2; clone size: few; D gene: TRBD2; CDR3 length: 15
CDR3 protein: CSVLGLAGDEQFF; CDR3 DNA: TGCAGCGTCTTAGGACTAGCGGGTGATGAGCAGTTCTTC; V gene: TRBV29-1; J gene: TRBJ2-1; clone size: NA; D gene: TRBD2; CDR3 length: 13
CDR3 protein: CSARDLVYF; CDR3 DNA: TGCAGTGCTAGAGATCTCGTGTACTTC; V gene: TRBV20-1; J gene: TRBJ2-5; clone size: many; D gene: NA; CDR3 length: 9